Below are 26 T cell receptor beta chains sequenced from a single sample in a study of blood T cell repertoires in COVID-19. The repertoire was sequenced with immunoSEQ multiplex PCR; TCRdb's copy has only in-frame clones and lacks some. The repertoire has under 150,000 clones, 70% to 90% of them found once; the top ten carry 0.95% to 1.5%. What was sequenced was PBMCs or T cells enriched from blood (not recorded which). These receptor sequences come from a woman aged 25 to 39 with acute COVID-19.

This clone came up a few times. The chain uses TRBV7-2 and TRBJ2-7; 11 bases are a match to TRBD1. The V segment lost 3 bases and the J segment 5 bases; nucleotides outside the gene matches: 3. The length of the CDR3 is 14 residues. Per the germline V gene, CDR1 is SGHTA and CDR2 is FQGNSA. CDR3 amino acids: CASSLRDRGDEQYF. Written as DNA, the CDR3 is TGTGCCAGCAGCTTGCGGGACAGGGGGGACGAGCAGTACTTC.

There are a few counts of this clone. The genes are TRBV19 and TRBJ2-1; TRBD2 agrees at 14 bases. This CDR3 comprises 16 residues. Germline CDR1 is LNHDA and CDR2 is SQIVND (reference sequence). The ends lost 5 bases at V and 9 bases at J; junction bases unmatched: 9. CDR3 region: CASSRGTSGSNPEQFF. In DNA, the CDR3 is TGTGCCAGTAGTCGGGGGACTAGCGGGAGTAATCCTGAGCAGTTCTTC.

The CDR3 reads CASSQERGLAGGTPYEQYF. In DNA, the CDR3 is TGCGCCAGCAGCCAAGAGAGAGGGCTAGCGGGAGGAACCCCCTACGAGCAGTACTTC. The V and J genes are TRBV4-3 and TRBJ2-7; 11 nucleotides align to TRBD2. Germline CDR1 LGHNA, CDR2 YSLEER. V shed 0 bases, J shed 2 bases, and the junction held 12 bases outside the gene matches. The length of the CDR3 is 19 residues.

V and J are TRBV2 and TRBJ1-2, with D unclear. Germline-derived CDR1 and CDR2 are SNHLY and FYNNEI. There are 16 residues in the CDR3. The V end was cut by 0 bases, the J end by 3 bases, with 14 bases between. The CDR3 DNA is TGTGCCAGCAGTGAAGCCGCGGGATGGTCCGACTATGGCTACACCTTC. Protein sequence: CASSEAAGWSDYGYTF.

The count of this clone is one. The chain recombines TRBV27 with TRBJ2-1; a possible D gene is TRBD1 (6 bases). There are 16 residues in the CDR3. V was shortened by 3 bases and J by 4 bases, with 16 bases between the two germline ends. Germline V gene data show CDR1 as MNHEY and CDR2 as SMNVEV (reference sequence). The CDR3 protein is CASSFKDPTGYNEQFF. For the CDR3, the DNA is TGTGCCAGCAGTTTCAAAGACCCCACAGGGTACAATGAGCAGTTCTTC.

CDR3 sequence: CASSPSTGMNTEAFF. The CDR3 nucleotides read TGTGCCAGCTCCCCCAGTACAGGGATGAACACTGAAGCTTTCTTT. The V gene is TRBV21-1, the J gene TRBJ1-1; the D segment call TRBD1 is taken from the table without a DNA check. TRBV21-1 is flagged as a pseudogene. This CDR3 is built from 15 residues.

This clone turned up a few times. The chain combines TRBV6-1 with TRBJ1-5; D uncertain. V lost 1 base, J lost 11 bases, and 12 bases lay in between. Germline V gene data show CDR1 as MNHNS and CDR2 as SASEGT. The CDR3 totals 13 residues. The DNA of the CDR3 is TGTGCCAGCAGTGAAGTCTCAGGAGGAACCCAGCATTTT. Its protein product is CASSEVSGGTQHF.

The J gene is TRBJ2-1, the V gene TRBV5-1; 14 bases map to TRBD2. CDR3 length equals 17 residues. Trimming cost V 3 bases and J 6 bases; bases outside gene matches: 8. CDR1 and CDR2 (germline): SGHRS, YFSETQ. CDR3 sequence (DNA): TGCGCCAGCAGCTCAACCGGGACTAGCGGGAGTGGCAATGAGCAGTTCTTC. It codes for CASSSTGTSGSGNEQFF. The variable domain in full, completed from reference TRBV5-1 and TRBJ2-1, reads KAGVTQTPRYLIKTRGQQVTLSCSPISGHRSVSWYQQTPGQGLQFLFEYFSETQRNKGNFPGRFSGRQFSNSRSEMNVSTLELGDSALYLCASSSTGTSGSGNEQFFGPGTRLTVL.

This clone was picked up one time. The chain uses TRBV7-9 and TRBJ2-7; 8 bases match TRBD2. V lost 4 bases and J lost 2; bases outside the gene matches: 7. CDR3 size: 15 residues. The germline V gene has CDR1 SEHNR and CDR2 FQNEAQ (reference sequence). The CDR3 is CASSWEERETYEQYF. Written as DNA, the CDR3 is TGTGCCAGCAGCTGGGAGGAGCGGGAGACCTACGAGCAGTACTTC. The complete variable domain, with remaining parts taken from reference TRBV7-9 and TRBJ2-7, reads DTGVSQNPRHKITKRGQNVTFRCDPISEHNRLYWYRQTLGQGPEFLTYFQNEAQLEKSRLLSDRFSAERPKGSFSTLEIQRTEQGDSAMYLCASSWEERETYEQYFGPGTRLTVT.

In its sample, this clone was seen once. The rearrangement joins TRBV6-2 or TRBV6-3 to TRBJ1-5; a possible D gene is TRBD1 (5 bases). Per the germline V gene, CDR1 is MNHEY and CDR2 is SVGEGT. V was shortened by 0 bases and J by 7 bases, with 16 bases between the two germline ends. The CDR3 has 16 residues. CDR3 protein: CASSYSISRVNQPQHF. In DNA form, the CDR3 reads TGTGCCAGCAGTTACTCGATTTCCAGGGTAAACCAGCCCCAGCATTTT.

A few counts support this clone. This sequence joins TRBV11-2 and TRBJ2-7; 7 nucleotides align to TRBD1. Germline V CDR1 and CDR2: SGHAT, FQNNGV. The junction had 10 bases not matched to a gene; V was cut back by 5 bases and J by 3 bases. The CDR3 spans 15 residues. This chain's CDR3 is CASSPSTGFLYEQYF. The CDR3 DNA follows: TGTGCCAGCAGCCCCTCGACAGGGTTTCTCTACGAGCAGTACTTC. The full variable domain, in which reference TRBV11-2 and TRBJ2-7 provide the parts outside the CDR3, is EAGVAQSPRYKIIEKRQSVAFWCNPISGHATLYWYQQILGQGPKLLIQFQNNGVVDDSQLPKDRFSAERLKGVDSTLKIQPAKLEDSAVYLCASSPSTGFLYEQYFGPGTRLTVT.

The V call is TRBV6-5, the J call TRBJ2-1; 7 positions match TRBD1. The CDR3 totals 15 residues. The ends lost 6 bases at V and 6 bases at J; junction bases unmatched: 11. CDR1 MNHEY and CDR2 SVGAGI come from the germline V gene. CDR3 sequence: CASRPRGRPPNEQFF. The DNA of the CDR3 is TGTGCCAGCAGACCAAGGGGGCGTCCCCCCAATGAGCAGTTCTTC.

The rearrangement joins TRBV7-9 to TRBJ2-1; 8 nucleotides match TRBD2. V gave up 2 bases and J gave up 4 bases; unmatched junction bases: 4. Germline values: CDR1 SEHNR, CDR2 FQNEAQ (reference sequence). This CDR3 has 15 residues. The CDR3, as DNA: TGTGCCAGCAGCTTAAGAGCGGGAGCTTACAATGAGCAGTTCTTC. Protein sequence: CASSLRAGAYNEQFF. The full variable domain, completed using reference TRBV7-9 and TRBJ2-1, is DTGVSQNPRHKITKRGQNVTFRCDPISEHNRLYWYRQTLGQGPEFLTYFQNEAQLEKSRLLSDRFSAERPKGSFSTLEIQRTEQGDSAMYLCASSLRAGAYNEQFFGPGTRLTVL.

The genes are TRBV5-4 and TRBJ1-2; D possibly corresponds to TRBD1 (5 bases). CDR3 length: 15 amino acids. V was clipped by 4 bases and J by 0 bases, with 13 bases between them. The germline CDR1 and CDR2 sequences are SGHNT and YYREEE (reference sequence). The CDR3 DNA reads TGTGCCAGCAGCCCCGGCCAGGGCTCTAACTATGGCTACACCTTC. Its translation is CASSPGQGSNYGYTF.

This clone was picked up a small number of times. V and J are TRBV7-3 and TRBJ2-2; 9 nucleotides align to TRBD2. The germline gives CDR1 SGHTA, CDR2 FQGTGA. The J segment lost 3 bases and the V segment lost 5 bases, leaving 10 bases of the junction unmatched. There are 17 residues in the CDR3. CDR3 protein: CASSPLFSGSDTGELFF. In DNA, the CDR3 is TGTGCCAGCAGCCCGCTATTTAGCGGGAGCGACACCGGGGAGCTGTTTTTT.

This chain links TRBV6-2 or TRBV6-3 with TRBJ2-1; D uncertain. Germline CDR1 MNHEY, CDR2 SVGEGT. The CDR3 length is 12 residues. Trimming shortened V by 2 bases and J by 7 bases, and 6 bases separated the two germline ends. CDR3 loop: CASSYGPNEQFF. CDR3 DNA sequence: TGTGCCAGCAGTTACGGGCCAAATGAGCAGTTCTTC.

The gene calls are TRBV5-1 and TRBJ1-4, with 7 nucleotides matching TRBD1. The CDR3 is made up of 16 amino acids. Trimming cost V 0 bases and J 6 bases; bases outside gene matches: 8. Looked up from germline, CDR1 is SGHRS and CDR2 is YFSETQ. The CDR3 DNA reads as TGCGCCAGCAGCTTGGGACAGGGAGCGGGGGATGAAAAACTGTTTTTT. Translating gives CASSLGQGAGDEKLFF.

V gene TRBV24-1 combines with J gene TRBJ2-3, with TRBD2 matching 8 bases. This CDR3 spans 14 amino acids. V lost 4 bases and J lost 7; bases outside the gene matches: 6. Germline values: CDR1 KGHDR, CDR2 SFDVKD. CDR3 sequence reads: CATSDSAGVHTQYF. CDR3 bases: TGTGCCACCAGTGACTCAGCGGGAGTACATACGCAGTATTTT.

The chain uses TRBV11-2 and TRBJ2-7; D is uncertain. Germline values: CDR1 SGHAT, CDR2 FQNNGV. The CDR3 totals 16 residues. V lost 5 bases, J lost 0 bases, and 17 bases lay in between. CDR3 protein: CASSPTGPSHSYEQYF. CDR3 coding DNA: TGTGCCAGCAGCCCCACGGGTCCTAGTCACTCCTACGAGCAGTACTTC.

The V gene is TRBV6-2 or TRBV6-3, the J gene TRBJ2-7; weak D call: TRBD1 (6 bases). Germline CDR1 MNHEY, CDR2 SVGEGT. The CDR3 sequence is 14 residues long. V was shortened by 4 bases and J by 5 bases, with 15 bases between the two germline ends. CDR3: CASSSQGNTDEQYF. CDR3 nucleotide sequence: TGTGCCAGCAGTTCACAGGGAAATACCGACGAGCAGTACTTC.

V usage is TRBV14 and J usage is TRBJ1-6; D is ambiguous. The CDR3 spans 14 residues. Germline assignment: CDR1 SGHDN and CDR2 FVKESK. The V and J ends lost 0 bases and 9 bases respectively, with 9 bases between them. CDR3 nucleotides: TGTGCCAGCAGCCAAGAGGTGCCGGTTTCACCCCTCCACTTT. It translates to CASSQEVPVSPLHF. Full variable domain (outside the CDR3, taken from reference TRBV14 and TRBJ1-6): EAGVTQFPSHSVIEKGQTVTLRCDPISGHDNLYWYRRVMGKEIKFLLHFVKESKQDESGMPNNRFLAERTGGTYSTLKVQPAELEDSGVYFCASSQEVPVSPLHFGNGTRLTVT.

The CDR3 coding sequence is TGTGCCAGCAGCTTAGGCAGGGGGCAAGGCTACACCTTC. Its protein product is CASSLGRGQGYTF. This chain connects TRBV7-2 to TRBJ1-2, with 8 bases lining up with TRBD1. The CDR3 extends over 13 amino acids. V shed 1 base and J 8 bases; nucleotides not matched to a gene: 3. CDR1 is SGHTA and CDR2 is FQGNSA in the germline V gene. Drawing the rest from reference TRBV7-2 and TRBJ1-2, the complete variable domain is GAGVSQSPSNKVTEKGKDVELRCDPISGHTALYWYRQSLGQGLEFLIYFQGNSAPDKSGLPSDRFSAERTGGSVSTLTIQRTQQEDSAVYLCASSLGRGQGYTFGSGTRLTVV.

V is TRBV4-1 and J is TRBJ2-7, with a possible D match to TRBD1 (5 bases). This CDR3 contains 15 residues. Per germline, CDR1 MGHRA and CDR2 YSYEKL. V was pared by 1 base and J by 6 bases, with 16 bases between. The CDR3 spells CASSQVGQGRREQYF. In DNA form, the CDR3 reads TGCGCCAGCAGCCAAGTAGGCCAGGGCAGGCGCGAGCAGTACTTC.

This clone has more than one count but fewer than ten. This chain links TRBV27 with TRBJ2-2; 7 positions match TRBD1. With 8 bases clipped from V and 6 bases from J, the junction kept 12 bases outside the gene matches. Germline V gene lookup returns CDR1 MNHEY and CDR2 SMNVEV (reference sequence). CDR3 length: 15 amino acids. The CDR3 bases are TGTGCCAGCCGCGGCGTTCCTCAGGGGGCCGGGGAGCTGTTTTTT. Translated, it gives CASRGVPQGAGELFF.

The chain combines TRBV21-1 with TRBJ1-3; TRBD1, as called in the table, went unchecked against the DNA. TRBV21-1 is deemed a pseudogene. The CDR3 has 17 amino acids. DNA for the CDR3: TGTGCCAGCAGCAAAGTCTGTGGACAGGGCCATGGAAACACCATATATTTT. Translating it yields CASSKVCGQGHGNTIYF.

CDR3 nucleotides: TGTGCCAGCAGCGCAGGATCCGCGCAGTTCTTC. The encoded protein is CASSAGSAQFF. This chain connects TRBV5-6 to TRBJ2-1; D gene uncertain. There are 11 residues in the CDR3. CDR1 is SGHDT and CDR2 is YYEEEE in the germline V gene. Trimming removed 4 bases from V and 12 bases from J, with 11 bases in between. The variable domain in full, with the rest retrieved from reference TRBV5-6 and TRBJ2-1, is DAGVTQSPTHLIKTRGQQVTLRCSPKSGHDTVSWYQQALGQGPQFIFQYYEEEERQRGNFPDRFSGHQFPNYSSELNVNALLLGDSALYLCASSAGSAQFFGPGTRLTVL.